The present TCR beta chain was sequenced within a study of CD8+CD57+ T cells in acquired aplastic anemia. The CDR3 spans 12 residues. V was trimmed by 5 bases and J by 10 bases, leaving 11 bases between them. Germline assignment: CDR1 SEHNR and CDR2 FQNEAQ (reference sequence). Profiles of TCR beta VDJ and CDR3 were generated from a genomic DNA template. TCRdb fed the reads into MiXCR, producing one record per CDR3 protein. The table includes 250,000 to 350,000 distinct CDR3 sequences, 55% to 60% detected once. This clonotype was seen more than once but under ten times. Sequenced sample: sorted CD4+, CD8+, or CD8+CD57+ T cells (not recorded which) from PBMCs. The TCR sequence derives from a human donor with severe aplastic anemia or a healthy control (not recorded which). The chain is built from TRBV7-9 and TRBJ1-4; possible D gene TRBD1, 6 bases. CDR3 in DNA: TGTGCCAGCAGCCGTCGGGGGGCAAAACTGTTTTTT. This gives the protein CASSRRGAKLFF.